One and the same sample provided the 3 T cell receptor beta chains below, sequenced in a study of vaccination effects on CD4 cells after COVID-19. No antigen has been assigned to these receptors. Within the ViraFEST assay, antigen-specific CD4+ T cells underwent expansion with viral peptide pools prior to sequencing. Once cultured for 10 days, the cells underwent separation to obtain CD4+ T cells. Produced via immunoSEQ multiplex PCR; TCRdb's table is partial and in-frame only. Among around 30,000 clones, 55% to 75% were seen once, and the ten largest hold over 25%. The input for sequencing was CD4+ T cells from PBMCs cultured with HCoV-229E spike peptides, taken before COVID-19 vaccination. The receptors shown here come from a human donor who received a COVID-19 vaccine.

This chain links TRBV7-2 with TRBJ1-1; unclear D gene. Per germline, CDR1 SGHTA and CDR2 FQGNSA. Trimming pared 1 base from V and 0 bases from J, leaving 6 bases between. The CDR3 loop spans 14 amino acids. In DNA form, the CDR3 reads TGTGCCAGCAGCTTAGACCGATTGAACACTGAAGCTTTCTTT. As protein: CASSLDRLNTEAFF.

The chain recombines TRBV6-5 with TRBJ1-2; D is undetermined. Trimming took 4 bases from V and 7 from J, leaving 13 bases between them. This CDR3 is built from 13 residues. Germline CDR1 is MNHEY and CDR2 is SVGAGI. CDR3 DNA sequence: TGTGCCAGCAGTTTAACCCAGGCTTTTGGCTACACCTTC. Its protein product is CASSLTQAFGYTF.

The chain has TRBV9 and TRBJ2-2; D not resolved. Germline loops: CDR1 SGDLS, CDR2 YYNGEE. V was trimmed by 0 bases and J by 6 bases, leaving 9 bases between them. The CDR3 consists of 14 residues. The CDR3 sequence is CASSVEPGAGELFF. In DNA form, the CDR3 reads TGTGCCAGCAGCGTAGAACCCGGAGCCGGGGAGCTGTTTTTT. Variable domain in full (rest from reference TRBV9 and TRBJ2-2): DSGVTQTPKHLITATGQRVTLRCSPRSGDLSVYWYQQSLDQGLQFLIQYYNGEERAKGNILERFSAQQFPDLHSELNLSSLELGDSALYFCASSVEPGAGELFFGEGSRLTVL.